This TCR beta chain was found in a study of T-cell reconstitution after alpha-beta-depleted transplantation in children. A TCRbeta library incorporating unique molecular identifiers was prepared. TCRdb independently ran MiXCR on the PCR reads; one entry per CDR3 protein. Here the sample spans more than 150,000 distinct CDR3 sequences, less than 8% being singletons. This clonotype was counted many times. The CDR3 runs to 17 residues. V was trimmed by 0 bases and J by 6 bases, leaving 16 bases between them. The germline V gene encodes CDR1 SGHRS and CDR2 YFSETQ. The receptor's source is a human donor who donated a stem cell graft to a child with Wiskott-Aldrich syndrome. The input for sequencing was PBMCs from the stem cell graft donor, taken from the stem cell graft. This sequence joins TRBV5-1 and TRBJ1-6; perhaps TRBD1 as D (5 bases). CDR3 sequence: CASSLEGVLWSNSPLHF. The CDR3 DNA follows: TGCGCCAGCAGCTTGGAAGGGGTACTCTGGTCTAATTCACCCCTCCACTTT.